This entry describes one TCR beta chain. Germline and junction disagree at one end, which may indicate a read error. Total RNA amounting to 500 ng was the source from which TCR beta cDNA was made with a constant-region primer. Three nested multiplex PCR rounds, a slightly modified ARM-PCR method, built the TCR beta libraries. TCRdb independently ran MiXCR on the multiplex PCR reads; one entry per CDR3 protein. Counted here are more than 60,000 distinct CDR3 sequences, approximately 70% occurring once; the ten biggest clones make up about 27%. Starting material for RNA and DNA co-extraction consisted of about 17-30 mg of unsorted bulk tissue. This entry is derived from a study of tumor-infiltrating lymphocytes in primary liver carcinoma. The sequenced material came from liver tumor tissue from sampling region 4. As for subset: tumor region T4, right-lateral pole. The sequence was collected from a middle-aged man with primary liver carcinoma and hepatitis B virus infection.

This CDR3 is CASSPAPNTVELFF. CDR3 sequence (DNA): TGTGCCAGCAGTCCAGCCCCAAACACTGTGGAGCTGTTCTTT. The V and J genes are TRBV11-2 and TRBJ2-2; D is unresolved. This CDR3 spans 14 amino acids. CDR1 is SGHAT and CDR2 is FQNNGV in the germline V gene. Full variable domain (remainder filled in from reference TRBV11-2 and TRBJ2-2): EAGVAQSPRYKIIEKRQSVAFWCNPISGHATLYWYQQILGQGPKLLIQFQNNGVVDDSQLPKDRFSAERLKGVDSTLKIQPAKLEDSAVYLCASSPAPNTVELFFGEGSRLTVL.